These 30 T cell receptor gamma chains came from one sample sequenced in a study of Vδ1+ human thymocytes. General study points: Thymic TRG and TRD repertoires appeared highly polyclonal.

These receptors have no known antigen. Extracted RNA was reverse transcribed into cDNA. The CDR3 regions were amplified by multiplex PCR from V-gene primers to a constant-region primer. TCRdb applied CATT to the multiplex PCR reads for clone calling. The repertoire holds 25,000 to 35,000 gamma-chain clones, with roughly 20% as singletons. The source material was Vdelta1+ gamma-delta thymocytes from the thymus. The subset: FACS-sorted CD3+ TCRalphabeta- TCRVdelta1+ TCRVdelta2- thymocytes. Receptor source: a boy in the first two years of life who had congenital heart surgery.

This clone was observed a few times. The same CDR3 also results from other DNA sequences found in this sample. The chain recombines TRGV2 with TRGJP2. Germline V lookup: CDR1 EGSNGY, CDR2 YDSYNSKV. The CDR3 covers 13 residues. V lost 6 bases and J lost 2; bases outside the gene matches: 3. The DNA for the CDR3 is TGTGCCACCTGGTCCAGTAGTGATTGGATCAAGACGTTT. Its protein product is CATWSSSDWIKTF.

V gene TRGV4 combines with J gene TRGJ1 or TRGJ2. The CDR3 spans 13 residues. V lost 4 bases and J lost 16; bases outside the gene matches: 19. Per germline, CDR1 EGSTGY and CDR2 YDSYTSSV. The CDR3 loop reads CATWDGPEDLLLF. CDR3 coding DNA: TGTGCCACCTGGGACGGGCCAGAGGATTTATTGCTCTTT.

This clone was recorded a few times. This rearrangement joins TRGV9 to TRGJ1 or TRGJ2. The germline CDR1 and CDR2 sequences are GITISATS and ISYDGTV (reference sequence). The CDR3 runs to 15 residues. J lost 6 bases, V lost 4 bases, and 15 bases had no gene match. CDR3 residues: CALWDFSRGRYKKLF. For the CDR3, the DNA is TGTGCCTTGTGGGATTTTTCCCGCGGACGTTATAAGAAACTCTTT.

This chain connects TRGV9 to TRGJ1 or TRGJ2. There are 16 residues in the CDR3. CDR1 and CDR2 (germline): GITISATS, ISYDGTV (reference sequence). Trimming at V came to 2 bases and at J to 3 bases, leaving 13 bases not matched to a gene. CDR3 amino acids: CALWEECQQVYYKKLF. CDR3 coding DNA: TGTGCCTTGTGGGAGGAATGCCAACAAGTTTATTATAAGAAACTCTTT.

Remarks on this clone: Given a much more abundant clone one base away, this may be a read error. The sample carries other DNA sequences with the same CDR3. The rearrangement uses TRGV9 and TRGJ1 or TRGJ2. The CDR3 has 13 residues. V shed 3 bases and J 3 bases; nucleotides not matched to a gene: 5. The germline V gene has CDR1 GITISATS and CDR2 ISYDGTV (reference sequence). The DNA of the CDR3 is TGTGCCTTGTGGGAGCTCCTTTATTATAAGAAACTCTTT. Protein sequence: CALWELLYYKKLF.

This clone showed up just a few times. The chain joins TRGV2 to TRGJ1 or TRGJ2. Looked up from germline, CDR1 is EGSNGY and CDR2 is YDSYNSKV. There are 14 residues in the CDR3. J lost 9 bases, V lost 0 bases, and 11 bases had no gene match. The CDR3 loop reads CATWDGPERSKKLF. In DNA, the CDR3 is TGTGCCACCTGGGACGGGCCTGAGAGGAGTAAGAAACTCTTT.

The chain employs TRGV4 and TRGJ1 or TRGJ2. This CDR3 is built from 12 residues. J was trimmed by 12 bases and V by 5 bases; bases with no gene match: 13. Germline CDR1 is EGSTGY and CDR2 is YDSYTSSV. The CDR3 DNA is TGTGCCACCTGGGTACCTCCCGAGGGGAAACTCTTT. The encoded protein is CATWVPPEGKLF.

The gene calls are TRGV8 and TRGJ1 or TRGJ2. V lost 5 bases, J lost 2 bases, and 6 bases stayed unmatched. Looked up from germline, CDR1 is VENAVY and CDR2 is YDSYNSRV. The CDR3 sequence is 13 residues long. This chain's CDR3 is CATWAAYYYKKLF. The CDR3 DNA reads TGTGCCACCTGGGCCGCTTATTATTATAAGAAACTCTTT.

This clone has only a few counts. The chain is built from TRGV2 and TRGJ1 or TRGJ2. J gave up 5 bases and V 0 bases, and 13 bases lay outside the gene matches. Germline CDR1 and CDR2: EGSNGY and YDSYNSKV. This CDR3 has 16 amino acids. As DNA, the CDR3 is TGTGCCACCTGGGACGGGCCCGGTATGTTACATTATAAGAAACTCTTT. The encoded protein is CATWDGPGMLHYKKLF.

The V and J genes are TRGV4 and TRGJ1 or TRGJ2. V shed 0 bases and J 4 bases; nucleotides not matched to a gene: 3. The CDR3 has 13 residues. Germline V CDR1 and CDR2: EGSTGY, YDSYTSSV. As DNA, the CDR3 is TGTGCCACCTGGGATGGGGAATATTATAAGAAACTCTTT. Protein sequence: CATWDGEYYKKLF.

Notes on this clone: This specimen includes other DNA sequences encoding the same CDR3. The chain carries TRGV4 and TRGJ1 or TRGJ2. With 1 base clipped from V and 7 bases from J, the junction kept 7 bases outside the gene matches. Per germline, CDR1 EGSTGY and CDR2 YDSYTSSV. This CDR3 region has 13 residues. The CDR3 coding sequence is TGTGCCACCTGGGATGGACTGGGGTATAAGAAACTCTTT. It is translated as CATWDGLGYKKLF.

This clone showed up just a few times. The chain recombines TRGV4 with TRGJ1 or TRGJ2. V was pared by 6 bases and J by 5 bases, with 10 bases of the junction left unmatched. From germline, CDR1 is EGSTGY and CDR2 YDSYTSSV. The CDR3 totals 13 residues. CDR3 bases: TGTGCCACCTGGTGTCCCTCCAATTATAAGAAACTCTTT. It specifies CATWCPSNYKKLF.

In the case of this clone: One end of the junction is discordant with germline, which a read error may explain. This chain connects TRGV9 to TRGJ1 or TRGJ2. The CDR3 runs 13 residues. The germline gives CDR1 GITISATS, CDR2 ISYDGTV (reference sequence). Written as DNA, the CDR3 is TGTGCCTTGTGGGGGGTGTGGTATTATAAGAAACTCTTT. Translating it yields CALWGVWYYKKLF.

The gene calls are TRGV9 and TRGJ1 or TRGJ2. V was clipped by 0 bases and J by 5 bases; unmatched bases: 7. CDR3 size: 14 residues. In germline, CDR1 is GITISATS, CDR2 ISYDGTV (reference sequence). The CDR3 region is CALWEVREDYKKLF. CDR3 DNA sequence: TGTGCCTTGTGGGAGGTGCGGGAGGATTATAAGAAACTCTTT.

This clone has just a few counts. This same CDR3 is encoded by further DNA sequences in the sample. This chain uses TRGV2 with TRGJ1 or TRGJ2. V lost 0 bases, J lost 7 bases, and 6 bases stayed unmatched. This CDR3 has 13 amino acids. Germline V gene sequence: CDR1 EGSNGY, CDR2 YDSYNSKV. The CDR3 protein is CATWDGPLYKKLF. The CDR3 nucleotides are TGTGCCACCTGGGACGGGCCGTTGTATAAGAAACTCTTT.

This clone was picked up a small number of times. The rearrangement joins TRGV8 to TRGJ1 or TRGJ2. V trimming: 3 bases; J trimming: 5 bases; junction bases outside the gene matches: 4. Germline-derived CDR1 and CDR2 are VENAVY and YDSYNSRV. The CDR3 is made up of 12 amino acids. The CDR3 nucleotides are TGTGCCACCTGGGATTGGAATTATAAGAAACTCTTT. It translates to CATWDWNYKKLF.

Concerning this clone itself: A clone one base away is much larger, so this may be a read error. This chain connects TRGV5 to TRGJP2. Germline lookup yields CDR1 VINAFY and CDR2 YDVSNSKD. V was pared by 2 bases and J by 4 bases, with 1 base of the junction left unmatched. The CDR3 sequence is 13 residues long. CDR3 in DNA: TGTGCCACCTGGGACAATAGTGATTGGATCAAGACGTTT. Translated: CATWDNSDWIKTF.

This clone was counted between two and nine times. V is TRGV4 and J is TRGJ1 or TRGJ2. V lost 5 bases to trimming and J lost 0 bases; unmatched junction nucleotides: 4. This CDR3 is built from 13 residues. CDR1 is EGSTGY, CDR2 YDSYTSSV, per germline. The chain's CDR3 is CATWAANYYKKLF. CDR3 sequence (DNA): TGTGCCACCTGGGCCGCGAATTATTATAAGAAACTCTTT.

For this clone: A much larger clone differs by one base, so this may be a read error. This same CDR3 is encoded by further DNA sequences in the sample. V usage is TRGV5 and J usage is TRGJ1 or TRGJ2. Germline V gives CDR1 VINAFY, CDR2 YDVSNSKD. The V gene end was trimmed by 0 bases and the J gene end by 3 bases; junction bases not matched to a gene: 2. This CDR3 has 13 amino acids. The chain's CDR3 is CATWDRGYYKKLF. The CDR3 coding sequence is TGTGCCACCTGGGACAGGGGTTATTATAAGAAACTCTTT.

This clone has only a few counts. This chain connects TRGV9 to TRGJ1 or TRGJ2. Looked up from germline, CDR1 is GITISATS and CDR2 is ISYDGTV (reference sequence). This CDR3 comprises 11 residues. The V and J ends lost 5 bases and 11 bases, in that order; junction bases with no gene match: 9. The CDR3 coding sequence is TGTGCCTTGTGGGTCCCCTCAGAGAAACTCTTT. Protein: CALWVPSEKLF.

This clone showed up just a few times. The rearrangement links TRGV4 to TRGJ1 or TRGJ2. CDR1 is EGSTGY, CDR2 YDSYTSSV, per germline. V dropped 0 bases and J dropped 10; count of bases not matched to a gene: 6. The CDR3 has 12 residues. This CDR3 reads CATWDGHPKKLF. DNA of the CDR3: TGTGCCACCTGGGATGGGCACCCCAAGAAACTCTTT.

This clone was found a few times. The chain joins TRGV9 to TRGJP. CDR1 is GITISATS and CDR2 is ISYDGTV in the germline V gene (reference sequence). The CDR3 contains 15 residues. V shed 9 bases, J shed 3 bases, and the junction held 5 bases outside the gene matches. The CDR3 here is CALDTQELGKKIKVF. Here the CDR3 DNA reads TGTGCCTTGGACACGCAAGAGTTGGGCAAAAAAATCAAGGTATTT.

This chain joins TRGV3 and TRGJP2. The CDR3 has 18 amino acids. The ends lost 1 base at V and 0 bases at J; junction bases unmatched: 11. The V gene's germline CDR1 is VTNTFY and CDR2 YDVSTARD (reference sequence). The CDR3 nucleotides are TGTGCCACCTGGGACAGCACGAGGATATATAGTAGTGATTGGATCAAGACGTTT. Residues: CATWDSTRIYSSDWIKTF.

A note on this clone: The sample holds other DNA sequences that translate to the same CDR3. The rearrangement joins TRGV3 to TRGJP2. CDR1 is VTNTFY, CDR2 YDVSTARD, per germline (reference sequence). Trimming cost V 1 base and J 8 bases; bases outside gene matches: 1. This CDR3 spans 12 amino acids. The CDR3 reads CATWDRDWIKTF. The CDR3, as DNA: TGTGCCACCTGGGACAGAGATTGGATCAAGACGTTT.

The V and J genes are TRGV8 and TRGJ1 or TRGJ2. The CDR3 sequence is 11 residues long. Germline CDR1 is VENAVY and CDR2 is YDSYNSRV. Trimming cost V 2 bases and J 10 bases; bases outside gene matches: 5. CDR3 nucleotide sequence: TGTGCCACCTGGGATAAGGCCAAGAAACTCTTT. Protein: CATWDKAKKLF.

V is TRGV4 and J is TRGJ1 or TRGJ2. The CDR3 is 14 residues long. The V segment lost 1 base and the J segment 3 bases; nucleotides outside the gene matches: 6. The germline CDR1 and CDR2 sequences are EGSTGY and YDSYTSSV. CDR3 protein: CATWDGTVYYKKLF. The CDR3 bases are TGTGCCACCTGGGATGGCACGGTTTATTATAAGAAACTCTTT.

This clone was counted between two and nine times. The rearrangement joins TRGV5 to TRGJ1 or TRGJ2. V lost 0 bases and J lost 6; bases outside the gene matches: 14. From germline, CDR1 is VINAFY and CDR2 YDVSNSKD. CDR3 size: 16 residues. CDR3 coding DNA: TGTGCCACCTGGGACAGGCAAAAGGACGTTAGTTATAAGAAACTCTTT. It codes for CATWDRQKDVSYKKLF.

In this sample, this clone is medium-sized. The chain links TRGV4 to TRGJ1 or TRGJ2. The CDR3 has 12 amino acids. J lost 3 bases, V lost 5 bases, and 4 bases had no gene match. Germline CDR1 is EGSTGY and CDR2 is YDSYTSSV. The CDR3 bases are TGTGCCACCTGGGTCCCTTATTATAAGAAACTCTTT. It codes for CATWVPYYKKLF.

In its sample, this clone was seen a few times. This sequence joins TRGV3 and TRGJP2. J was trimmed by 5 bases and V by 5 bases; bases with no gene match: 5. This CDR3 has 13 amino acids. The germline V gene encodes CDR1 VTNTFY and CDR2 YDVSTARD (reference sequence). This CDR3 reads CATWAASDWIKTF. CDR3 DNA sequence: TGTGCCACCTGGGCCGCGAGTGATTGGATCAAGACGTTT.

The chain links TRGV3 to TRGJ1 or TRGJ2. The J segment lost 12 bases and the V segment lost 3 bases, leaving 5 bases of the junction unmatched. CDR3 length: 10 residues. Germline CDR1 VTNTFY, CDR2 YDVSTARD (reference sequence). Here the CDR3 DNA reads TGTGCCACCTGGGACGTTGCGAAACTCTTT. This sequence encodes CATWDVAKLF.